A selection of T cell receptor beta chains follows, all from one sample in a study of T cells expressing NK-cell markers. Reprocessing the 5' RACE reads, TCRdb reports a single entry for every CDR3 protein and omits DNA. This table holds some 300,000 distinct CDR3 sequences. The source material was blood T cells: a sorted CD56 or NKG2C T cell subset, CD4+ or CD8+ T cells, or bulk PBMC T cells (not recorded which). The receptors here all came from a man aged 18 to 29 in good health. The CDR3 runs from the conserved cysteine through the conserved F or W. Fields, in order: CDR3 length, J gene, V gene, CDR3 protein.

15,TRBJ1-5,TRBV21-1,CASSKRCQVGQPQHF
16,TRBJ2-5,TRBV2,CASSRASGMEQETQYF
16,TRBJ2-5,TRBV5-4,CASSLAPGSSEETQYF
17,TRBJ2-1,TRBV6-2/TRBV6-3,CASSYSPTSGLYNEQFF
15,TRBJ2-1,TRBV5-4,CASSPGLAGGVGQFF
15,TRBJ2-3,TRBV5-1,CASSPGTSSTDTQYF
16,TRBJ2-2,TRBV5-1,CASSFEQAANTGELFF
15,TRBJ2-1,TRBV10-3,CAISEPSEVNNEQFF
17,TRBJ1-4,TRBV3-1,CASSQVSPGATNEKLFF
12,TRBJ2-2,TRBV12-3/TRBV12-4,CASTEYPGELFF
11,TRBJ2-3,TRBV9,CASSVGGTQYF
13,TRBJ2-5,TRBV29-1,CSVGVLLGETQYF
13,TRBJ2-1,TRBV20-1,CSAPRGGDNEQFF
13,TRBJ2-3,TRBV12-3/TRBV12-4,CASSRVATDTQYF
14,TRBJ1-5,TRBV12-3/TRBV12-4,CASRGGRGNQPQHF
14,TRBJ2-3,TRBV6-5,CASSYSTMVDTQYF
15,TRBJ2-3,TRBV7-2,CASSFQELRTDTQYF
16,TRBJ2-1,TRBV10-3,CAISNALASSYNEQFF
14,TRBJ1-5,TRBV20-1,CSAKDSRTNQPQHF
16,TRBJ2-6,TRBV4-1,CASSQAGRAGANVLTF
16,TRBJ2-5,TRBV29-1,CSALPFLGTYQETQYF
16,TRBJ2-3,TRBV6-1,CASSLMGAVDTDTQYF
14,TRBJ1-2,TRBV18,CASSPSSPSYGYTF
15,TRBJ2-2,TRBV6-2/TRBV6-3,CASIHPLAGSGELFF
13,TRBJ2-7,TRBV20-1,CSAPGQATYEQYF
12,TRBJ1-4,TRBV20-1,CSARGQREKLFF
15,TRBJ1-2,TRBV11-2,CASSSTGTVDYGYTF
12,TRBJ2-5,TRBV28,CASSLTEGFKYF
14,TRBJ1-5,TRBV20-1,CSAQDRAGLKPQHF
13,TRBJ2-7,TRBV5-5,CASSVLPSYEQYF
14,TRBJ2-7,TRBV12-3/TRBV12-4,CASSSPDRGNEQYF
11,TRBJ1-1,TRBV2,CASSVKIEAFF
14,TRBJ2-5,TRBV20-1,CSARGTTFQETQYF
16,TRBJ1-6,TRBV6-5,CASSYSRVGRGTPLHF
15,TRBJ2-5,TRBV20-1,CSARGDKRPVETQYF
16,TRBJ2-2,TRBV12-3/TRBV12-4,CASTPEGTGSTGELFF
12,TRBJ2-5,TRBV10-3,CAISANKETQYF
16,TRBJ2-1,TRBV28,CASSSIRTSRFNEQFF
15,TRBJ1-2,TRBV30,CAWSVRQPRNYGYTF
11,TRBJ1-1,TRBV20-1,CSAPTGPEAFF
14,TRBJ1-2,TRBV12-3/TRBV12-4,CASSLRPRTNGYTF
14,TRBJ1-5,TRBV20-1,CSAADPRGDQPQHF
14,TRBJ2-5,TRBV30,CAWTLRLAEETQYF
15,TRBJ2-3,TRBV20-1,CSASHSGTRGDTQYF
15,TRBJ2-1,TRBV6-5,CASTADRSSYNEQFF
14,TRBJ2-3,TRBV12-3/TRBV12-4,CASSTERRAVSQYF
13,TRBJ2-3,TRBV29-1,CSVVSGLKDTQYF
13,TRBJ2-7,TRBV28,CASLDWDSYEQYF